This entry lists 16 T cell receptor beta chains sequenced from one sample in a study of blood T cell repertoires in COVID-19. Method: immunoSEQ multiplex PCR; TCRdb's copy keeps in-frame clones and lacks some. The sample carries approximately 340,000 clones, roughly 87% recorded once. The sample comprised peripheral blood. The receptors shown here come from a man aged 25 to 45 with COVID-19, enrolled during active disease.

The CDR3 region is CASSLSAGYGYTF. DNA of the CDR3: TGTGCCAGCAGTTTATCGGCGGGCTATGGCTACACCTTC. The V and J genes are TRBV27 and TRBJ1-2; D gene uncertain. The CDR3 loop spans 13 amino acids. V was cut by 0 bases and J by 4 bases, with 6 bases left in between. Looked up from germline, CDR1 is MNHEY and CDR2 is SMNVEV (reference sequence).

The chain has TRBV7-2 and TRBJ1-5, with TRBD1 as a possible D gene (6 bases). V shed 3 bases and J shed 3 bases, with 15 bases lying between them. Germline lookup yields CDR1 SGHTA and CDR2 FQGNSA. There are 16 residues in the CDR3. The CDR3 is CASSLGLGTFNQPQHF. As DNA, the CDR3 is TGTGCCAGCAGCTTGGGGCTAGGGACATTCAATCAGCCCCAGCATTTT.

This clone appeared a single time. V usage is TRBV11-1 and J usage is TRBJ2-2; 7 positions agree with TRBD2. Per germline, CDR1 SGHAT and CDR2 FQDESV (reference sequence). The CDR3 sequence is 16 residues long. V shed 5 bases, J shed 4 bases, and the junction held 10 bases outside the gene matches. In DNA form, the CDR3 reads TGTGCCAGCAGCACACGCGGGGGTGGGGGCACCGGGGAGCTGTTTTTT. Its translation is CASSTRGGGGTGELFF.

This clone has only one observation. The J gene is TRBJ1-2, the V gene TRBV29-1; TRBD1 aligns across 7 bases. After removal of 4 bases from V and 5 bases from J, the junction contained 4 bases not matched to a gene. Germline assignment: CDR1 SQVTM and CDR2 ANQGSEA. This CDR3 is built from 12 residues. CDR3 protein: CSVGPGQYGYTF. CDR3 in DNA: TGCAGCGTTGGCCCGGGACAGTATGGCTACACCTTC.

This clone was counted a single time. This rearrangement joins TRBV5-4 to TRBJ2-2, with TRBD2 matching over 14 bases. The trim removed 4 bases at V and 5 bases at J, leaving 7 bases unmatched. The CDR3 loop spans 17 amino acids. CDR1 SGHNT and CDR2 YYREEE come from the germline V gene (reference sequence). The CDR3 loop reads CASSPGLAGESTGELFF. The DNA for the CDR3 is TGTGCCAGCAGCCCGGGACTAGCGGGAGAGTCGACCGGGGAGCTGTTTTTT.

With regard to this clone: It may be a read error: a sequence one base away is much more abundant. This rearrangement joins TRBV5-6 to TRBJ1-2; weak D call: TRBD1 (6 bases). Germline CDR1 SGHDT, CDR2 YYEEEE. The germline V and J ends were trimmed by 0 bases and 4 bases, with 10 bases remaining between them. This CDR3 comprises 14 residues. The CDR3 coding sequence is TGTGCCAGCAGCTTGGGACAGGAGCTCTATGGCTACACCTTC. It codes for CASSLGQELYGYTF.

The chain carries TRBV13 and TRBJ2-1; a weak D match, TRBD1 (5 bases). The CDR3 is 13 amino acids. CDR1 PRHDT and CDR2 FYEKMQ come from the germline V gene (reference sequence). V dropped 9 bases and J dropped 2 bases, with 11 bases sitting between them. The CDR3: CASRTRTYNEQFF. Written as DNA, the CDR3 is TGTGCCAGTCGGACACGGACCTACAATGAGCAGTTCTTC.

The chain couples TRBV6-5 to TRBJ2-2; D is ambiguous. Germline-derived CDR1 and CDR2 are MNHEY and SVGAGI. V was shortened by 6 bases and J by 6 bases, with 5 bases between the two germline ends. The CDR3 extends over 11 amino acids. CDR3 sequence (DNA): TGTGCCAGCAGAGGAGCCGGGGAGCTGTTTTTT. This sequence encodes CASRGAGELFF.

J is TRBJ1-1 and V is TRBV9, with D possibly TRBD1 on 5 matching bases. Trimming left V 6 bases short and J 0 bases short, with 12 bases between. Germline CDR1 reads SGDLS; CDR2 reads YYNGEE. This CDR3 comprises 14 residues. The CDR3 protein is CASTSGYVNTEAFF. DNA of the CDR3: TGTGCCAGCACGTCAGGGTACGTGAACACTGAAGCTTTCTTT. Drawing the rest from reference TRBV9 and TRBJ1-1, the complete variable domain is DSGVTQTPKHLITATGQRVTLRCSPRSGDLSVYWYQQSLDQGLQFLIQYYNGEERAKGNILERFSAQQFPDLHSELNLSSLELGDSALYFCASTSGYVNTEAFFGQGTRLTVV.

The rearrangement links TRBV6-5 to TRBJ1-2, with unresolved D. This CDR3 has 13 residues. The V gene lost 6 bases and the J gene lost 3 bases, with 11 bases spanning the gap. CDR1 and CDR2 from the germline V gene are MNHEY and SVGAGI. The CDR3 protein is CASRLGQYYGYTF. The CDR3 region has the DNA TGTGCCAGCAGACTAGGGCAGTACTATGGCTACACCTTC.

In its sample, this clone was seen once. The chain has TRBV2 and TRBJ1-5; D not certain. The CDR3 is 17 residues long. Per germline, CDR1 SNHLY and CDR2 FYNNEI. Deletions cut 0 bases from V and 4 bases from J, with 16 bases between. The CDR3 sequence: CASSEAGWYRENQPQHF. The CDR3 nucleotides read TGTGCCAGCAGTGAAGCGGGTTGGTACAGAGAAAATCAGCCCCAGCATTTT.

The chain joins TRBV19 to TRBJ1-1; TRBD1 matches at 10 bases. The CDR3 is 19 amino acids. J gave up 0 bases and V 5 bases, and 15 bases lay outside the gene matches. Per germline, CDR1 LNHDA and CDR2 SQIVND (reference sequence). The CDR3 DNA follows: TGTGCCAGTAGTCTCAGGACAGGGGGTCAATCCAGAGTGAACACTGAAGCTTTCTTT. Amino acids: CASSLRTGGQSRVNTEAFF.

The chain carries TRBV2 and TRBJ2-5; 8 nucleotides match TRBD1. This CDR3 comprises 14 residues. Per germline, CDR1 SNHLY and CDR2 FYNNEI. J was trimmed by 5 bases and V by 3 bases; bases with no gene match: 5. The CDR3 spells CASSEGRGPETQYF. The CDR3 DNA follows: TGTGCCAGCAGTGAGGGCAGGGGGCCGGAGACCCAGTACTTC.

The chain has TRBV20-1 and TRBJ2-5, with no clear D. CDR3 length: 12 amino acids. Looked up from germline, CDR1 is DFQATT and CDR2 is SNEGSKA (reference sequence). V was shortened by 3 bases and J by 5 bases, with 10 bases between the two germline ends. CDR3 DNA: TGCAGTGCTAGTCCTCGTCGGGAGACCCAGTACTTC. It translates to CSASPRRETQYF.

This rearrangement joins TRBV6-5 to TRBJ2-7, with D maybe TRBD2 (6 bases). Per the germline V gene, CDR1 is MNHEY and CDR2 is SVGAGI. Trimming cost V 5 bases and J 2 bases, with 13 bases left between them. The CDR3 extends over 14 amino acids. The CDR3 loop reads CASSPQAGTYEQYF. The CDR3, as DNA: TGTGCCAGCAGTCCCCAAGCGGGCACCTACGAGCAGTACTTC.

The chain employs TRBV18 and TRBJ2-7; a possible D gene is TRBD2 (5 bases). Germline CDR1 and CDR2: KGHSH and LQKENI. The CDR3 loop spans 14 amino acids. Deletions cut 8 bases from V and 3 bases from J, with 17 bases between. CDR3 region: CASQLQAGIYEQYF. CDR3 coding DNA: TGTGCCAGCCAACTCCAGGCCGGGATCTACGAGCAGTACTTC. The variable domain in full, completed from reference TRBV18 and TRBJ2-7, reads NAGVMQNPRHLVRRRGQEARLRCSPMKGHSHVYWYRQLPEEGLKFMVYLQKENIIDESGMPKERFSAEFPKEGPSILRIQQVVRGDSAAYFCASQLQAGIYEQYFGPGTRLTVT.